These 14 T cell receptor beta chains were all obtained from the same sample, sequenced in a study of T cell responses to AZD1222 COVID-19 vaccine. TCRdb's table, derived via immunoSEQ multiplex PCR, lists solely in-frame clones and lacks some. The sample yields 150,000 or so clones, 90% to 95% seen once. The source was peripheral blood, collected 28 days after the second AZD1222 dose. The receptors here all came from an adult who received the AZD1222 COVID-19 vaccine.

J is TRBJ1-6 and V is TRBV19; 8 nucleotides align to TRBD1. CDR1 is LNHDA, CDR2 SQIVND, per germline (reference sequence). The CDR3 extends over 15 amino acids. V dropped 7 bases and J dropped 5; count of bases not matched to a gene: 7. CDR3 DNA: TGTGCCAGTAAACCTAGACAGGGGAATAATTCACCCCTCCACTTT. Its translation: CASKPRQGNNSPLHF.

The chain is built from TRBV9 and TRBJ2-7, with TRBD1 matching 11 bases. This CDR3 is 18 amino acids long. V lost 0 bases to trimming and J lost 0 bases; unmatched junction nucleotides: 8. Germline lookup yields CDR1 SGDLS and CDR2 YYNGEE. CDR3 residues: CASSVAPGTGGSSYEQYF. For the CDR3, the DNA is TGTGCCAGCAGCGTAGCTCCCGGGACAGGGGGTAGCTCCTACGAGCAGTACTTC.

The CDR3 sequence: CASSQVLAGQDTQYF. In DNA, the CDR3 is TGTGCCAGCAGCCAAGTTTTAGCGGGGCAAGATACGCAGTATTTT. The V gene is TRBV14, the J gene TRBJ2-3; 8 bases align to TRBD2. Germline-derived CDR1 and CDR2 are SGHDN and FVKESK. This CDR3 region has 15 residues. V was pared by 1 base and J by 5 bases, with 5 bases of the junction left unmatched.

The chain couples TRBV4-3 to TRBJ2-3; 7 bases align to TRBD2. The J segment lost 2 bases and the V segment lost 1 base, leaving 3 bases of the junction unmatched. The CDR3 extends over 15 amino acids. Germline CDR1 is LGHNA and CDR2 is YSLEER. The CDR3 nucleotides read TGCGCCAGCAGCCAAGGGGGACTACTCACAGATACGCAGTATTTT. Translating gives CASSQGGLLTDTQYF.

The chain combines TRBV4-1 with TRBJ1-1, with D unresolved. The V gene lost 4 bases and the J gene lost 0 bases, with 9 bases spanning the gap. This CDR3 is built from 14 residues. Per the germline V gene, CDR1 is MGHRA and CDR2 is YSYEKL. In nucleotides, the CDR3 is TGCGCCAGCAGCCTTCGTTTAATGAACACTGAAGCTTTCTTT. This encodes CASSLRLMNTEAFF.

CDR3 amino acids: CASSQDGRRIYGYTF. The CDR3 DNA is TGTGCCAGCAGCCAAGATGGGCGGCGGATCTATGGCTACACCTTC. The V and J genes are TRBV3-1 (or the pseudogene TRBV3-2) and TRBJ1-2, with no clear D. This CDR3 has 15 residues. V lost 0 bases to trimming and J lost 4 bases, with 12 bases between them. CDR1 and CDR2 (germline): LGHDT, YNNKEL (reference sequence).

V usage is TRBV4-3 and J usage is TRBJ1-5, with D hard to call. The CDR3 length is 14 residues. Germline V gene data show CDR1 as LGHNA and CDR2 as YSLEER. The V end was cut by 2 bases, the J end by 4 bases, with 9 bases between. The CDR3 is CASSQQFRNQPQHF. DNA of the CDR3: TGCGCCAGCAGCCAACAGTTTAGGAATCAGCCCCAGCATTTT.

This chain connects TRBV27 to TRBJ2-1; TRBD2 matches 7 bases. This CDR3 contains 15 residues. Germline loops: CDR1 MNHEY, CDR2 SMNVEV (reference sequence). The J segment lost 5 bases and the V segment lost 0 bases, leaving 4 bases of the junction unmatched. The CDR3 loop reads CASSLSPSGHNEQFF. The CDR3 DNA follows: TGTGCCAGCAGTTTATCTCCTAGCGGTCACAATGAGCAGTTCTTC.

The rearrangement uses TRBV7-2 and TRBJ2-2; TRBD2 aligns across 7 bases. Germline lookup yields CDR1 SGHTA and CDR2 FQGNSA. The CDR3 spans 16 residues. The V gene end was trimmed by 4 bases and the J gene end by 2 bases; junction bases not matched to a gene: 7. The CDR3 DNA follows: TGTGCCAGCAGCTCGCGGCGACTAGCCAACACCGGGGAGCTGTTTTTT. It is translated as CASSSRRLANTGELFF.

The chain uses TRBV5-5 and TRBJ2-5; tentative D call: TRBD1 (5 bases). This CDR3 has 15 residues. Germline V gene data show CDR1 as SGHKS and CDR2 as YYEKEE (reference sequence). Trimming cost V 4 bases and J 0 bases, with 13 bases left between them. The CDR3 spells CASSPPPGYQETQYF. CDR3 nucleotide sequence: TGTGCCAGCAGCCCGCCGCCAGGGTACCAAGAGACCCAGTACTTC.

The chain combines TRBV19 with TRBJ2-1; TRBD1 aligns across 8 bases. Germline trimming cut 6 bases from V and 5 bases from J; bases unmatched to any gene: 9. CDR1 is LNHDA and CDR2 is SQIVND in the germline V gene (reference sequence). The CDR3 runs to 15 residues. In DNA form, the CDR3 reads TGTGCCAGTAGCCGCGACAGGGGTTGGGACAATGAGCAGTTCTTC. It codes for CASSRDRGWDNEQFF.

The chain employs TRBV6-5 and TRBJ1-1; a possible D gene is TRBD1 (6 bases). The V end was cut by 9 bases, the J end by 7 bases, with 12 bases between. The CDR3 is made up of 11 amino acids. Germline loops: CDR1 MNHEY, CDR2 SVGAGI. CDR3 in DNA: TGTGCCAGTAGGACAGCGGGTGAAGCTTTCTTT. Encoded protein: CASRTAGEAFF.

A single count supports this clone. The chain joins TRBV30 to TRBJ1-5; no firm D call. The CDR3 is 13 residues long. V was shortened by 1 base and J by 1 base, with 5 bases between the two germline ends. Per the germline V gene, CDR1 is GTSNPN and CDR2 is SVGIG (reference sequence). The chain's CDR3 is CAWSDRSNQPQHF. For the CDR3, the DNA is TGTGCCTGGAGTGACAGAAGCAATCAGCCCCAGCATTTT.

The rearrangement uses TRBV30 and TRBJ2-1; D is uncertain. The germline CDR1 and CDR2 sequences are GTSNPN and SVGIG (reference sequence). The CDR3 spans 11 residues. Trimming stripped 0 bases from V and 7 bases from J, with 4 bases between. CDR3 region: CAWSVFNEQFF. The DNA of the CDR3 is TGTGCCTGGAGTGTCTTTAATGAGCAGTTCTTC.